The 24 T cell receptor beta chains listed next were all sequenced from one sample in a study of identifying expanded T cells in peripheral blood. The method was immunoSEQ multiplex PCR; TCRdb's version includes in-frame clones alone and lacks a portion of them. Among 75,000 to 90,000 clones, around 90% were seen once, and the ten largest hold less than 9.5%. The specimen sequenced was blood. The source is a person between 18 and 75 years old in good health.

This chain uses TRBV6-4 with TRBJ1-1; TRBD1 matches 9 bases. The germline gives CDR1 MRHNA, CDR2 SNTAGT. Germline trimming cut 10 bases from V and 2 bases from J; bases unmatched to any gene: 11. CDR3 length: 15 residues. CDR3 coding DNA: TGTGCCACCGACGAACAGGGGGCGAATAACACTGAAGCTTTCTTT. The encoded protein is CATDEQGANNTEAFF.

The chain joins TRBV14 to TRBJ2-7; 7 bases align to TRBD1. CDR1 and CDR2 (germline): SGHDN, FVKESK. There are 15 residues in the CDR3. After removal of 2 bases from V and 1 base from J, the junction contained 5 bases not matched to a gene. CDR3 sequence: CASSQYRTGSYEQYF. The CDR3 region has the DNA TGTGCCAGCAGCCAATATAGGACAGGTTCCTACGAGCAGTACTTC.

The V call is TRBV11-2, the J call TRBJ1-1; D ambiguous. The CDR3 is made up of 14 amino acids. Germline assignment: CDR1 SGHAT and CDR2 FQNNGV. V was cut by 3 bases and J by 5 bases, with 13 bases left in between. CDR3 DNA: TGTGCCAGCAGCTTGGCCGGGCCTACGACTGAAGCTTTCTTT. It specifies CASSLAGPTTEAFF.

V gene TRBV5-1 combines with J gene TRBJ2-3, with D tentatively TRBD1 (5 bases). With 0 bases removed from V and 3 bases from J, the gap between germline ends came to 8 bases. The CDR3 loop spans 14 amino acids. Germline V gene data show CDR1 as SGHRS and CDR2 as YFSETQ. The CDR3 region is CASSLGQKTDTQYF. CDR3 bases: TGCGCCAGCAGCTTGGGACAGAAAACAGATACGCAGTATTTT.

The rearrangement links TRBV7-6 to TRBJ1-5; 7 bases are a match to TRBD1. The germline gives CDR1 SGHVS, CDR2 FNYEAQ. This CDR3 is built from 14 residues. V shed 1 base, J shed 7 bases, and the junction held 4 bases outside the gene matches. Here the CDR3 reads CASSLDGGGQPQHF. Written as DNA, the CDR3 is TGTGCCAGCAGCTTAGATGGAGGGGGCCAGCCCCAGCATTTT.

The CDR3 DNA reads as TGTGCCAGCAGCTTGGACAGGGGCAATCAGCCCCAGCATTTT. Encoded protein: CASSLDRGNQPQHF. V is TRBV5-4 and J is TRBJ1-5, with D tentatively TRBD1 (6 bases). V lost 0 bases and J 2 bases, leaving 6 bases between the germline ends. CDR1 and CDR2 from the germline V gene are SGHNT and YYREEE (reference sequence). The CDR3 runs 14 residues.

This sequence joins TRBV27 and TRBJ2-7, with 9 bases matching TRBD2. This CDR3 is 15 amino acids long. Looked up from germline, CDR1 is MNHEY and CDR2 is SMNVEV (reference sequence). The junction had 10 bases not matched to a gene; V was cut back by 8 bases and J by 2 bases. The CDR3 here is CASGSLAGFAYEQYF. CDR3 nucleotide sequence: TGTGCCAGCGGATCCCTAGCGGGATTTGCCTACGAGCAGTACTTC.

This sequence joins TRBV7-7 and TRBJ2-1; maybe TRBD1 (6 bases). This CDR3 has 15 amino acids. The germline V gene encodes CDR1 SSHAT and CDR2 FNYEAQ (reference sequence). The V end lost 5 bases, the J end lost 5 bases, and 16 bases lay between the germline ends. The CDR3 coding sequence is TGTGCCAGCAGCCCCGGTACAGGGAAAAACAATGAGCAGTTCTTC. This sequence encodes CASSPGTGKNNEQFF.

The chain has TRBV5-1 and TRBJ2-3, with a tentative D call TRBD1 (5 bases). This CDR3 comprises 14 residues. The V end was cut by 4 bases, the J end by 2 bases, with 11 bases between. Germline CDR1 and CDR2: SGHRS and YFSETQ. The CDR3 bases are TGCGCCAGCAGCCAGGGTCTTTACACAGATACGCAGTATTTT. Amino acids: CASSQGLYTDTQYF.

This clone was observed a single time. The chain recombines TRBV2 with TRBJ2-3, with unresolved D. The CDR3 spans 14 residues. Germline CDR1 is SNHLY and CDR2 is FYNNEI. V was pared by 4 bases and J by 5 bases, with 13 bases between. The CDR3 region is CASSGSSGIDTQYF. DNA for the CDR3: TGTGCCAGCAGTGGGAGCTCAGGAATAGATACGCAGTATTTT.

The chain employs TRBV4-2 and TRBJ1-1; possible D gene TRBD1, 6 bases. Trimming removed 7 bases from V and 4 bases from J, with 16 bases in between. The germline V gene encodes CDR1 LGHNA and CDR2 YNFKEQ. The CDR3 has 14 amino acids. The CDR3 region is CASTPVEGGTEAFF. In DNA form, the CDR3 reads TGTGCCAGCACCCCGGTCGAAGGGGGCACTGAAGCTTTCTTT.

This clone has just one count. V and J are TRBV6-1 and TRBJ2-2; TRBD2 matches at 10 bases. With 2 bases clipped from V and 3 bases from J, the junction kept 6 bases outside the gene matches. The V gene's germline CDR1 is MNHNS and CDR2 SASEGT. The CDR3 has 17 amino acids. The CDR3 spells CASSELAGEVHTGELFF. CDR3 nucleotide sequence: TGTGCCAGCAGTGAACTAGCGGGAGAGGTACACACCGGGGAGCTGTTTTTT.

DNA for the CDR3: TGTGCCAGCAGCAAAGGGCCAGGAGTTTTACAAGGGGTCTTC. Translating gives CASSKGPGVLQGVF. The chain has TRBV21-1 and TRBJ2-1; the DNA was not used to check the table's D call, TRBD1. TRBV21-1 is a listed pseudogene. The CDR3 is 14 residues long.

DNA for the CDR3: TGTGCCAGCAGCTCGGGACAGGGGGATGGCTATGGCTACACCTTC. Its protein is CASSSGQGDGYGYTF. The V gene is TRBV7-9, the J gene TRBJ1-2; 11 bases fit TRBD1. The V gene end was trimmed by 4 bases and the J gene end by 4 bases; junction bases not matched to a gene: 5. Per germline, CDR1 SEHNR and CDR2 FQNEAQ (reference sequence). The CDR3 contains 15 residues. Based on the CDR3 plus reference TRBV7-9 and TRBJ1-2, the full variable domain is DTGVSQNPRHKITKRGQNVTFRCDPISEHNRLYWYRQTLGQGPEFLTYFQNEAQLEKSRLLSDRFSAERPKGSFSTLEIQRTEQGDSAMYLCASSSGQGDGYGYTFGSGTRLTVV.

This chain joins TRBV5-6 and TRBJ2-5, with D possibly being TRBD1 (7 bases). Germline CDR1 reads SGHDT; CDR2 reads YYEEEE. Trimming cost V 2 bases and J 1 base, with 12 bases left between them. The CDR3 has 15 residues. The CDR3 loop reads CASSFPGGIQETQYF. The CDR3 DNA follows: TGTGCCAGCAGCTTCCCAGGGGGGATCCAAGAGACCCAGTACTTC.

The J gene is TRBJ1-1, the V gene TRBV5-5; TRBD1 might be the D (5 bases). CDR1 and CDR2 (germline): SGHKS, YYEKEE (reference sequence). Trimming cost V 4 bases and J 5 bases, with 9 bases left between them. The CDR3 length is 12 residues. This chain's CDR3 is CASSHGTTEAFF. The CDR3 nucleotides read TGTGCCAGCAGCCATGGGACGACTGAAGCTTTCTTT.

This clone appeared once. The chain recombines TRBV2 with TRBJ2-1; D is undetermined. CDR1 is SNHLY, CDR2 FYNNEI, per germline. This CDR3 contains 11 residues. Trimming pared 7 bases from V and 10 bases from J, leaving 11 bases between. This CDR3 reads CASTWLSEQFF. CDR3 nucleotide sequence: TGTGCCAGCACTTGGTTATCCGAGCAGTTCTTC.

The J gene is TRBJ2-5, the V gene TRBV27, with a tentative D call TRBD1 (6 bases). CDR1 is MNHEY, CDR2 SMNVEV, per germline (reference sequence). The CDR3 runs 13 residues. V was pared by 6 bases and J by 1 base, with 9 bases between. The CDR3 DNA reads TGTGCCAGCAGGCAGGGGCCCCAAGAGACCCAGTACTTC. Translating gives CASRQGPQETQYF.

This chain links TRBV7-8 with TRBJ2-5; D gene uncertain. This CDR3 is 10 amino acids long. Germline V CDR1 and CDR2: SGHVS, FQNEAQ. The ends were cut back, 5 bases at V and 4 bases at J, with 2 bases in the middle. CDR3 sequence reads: CASSGETQYF. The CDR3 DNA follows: TGTGCCAGCAGCGGAGAGACCCAGTACTTC.

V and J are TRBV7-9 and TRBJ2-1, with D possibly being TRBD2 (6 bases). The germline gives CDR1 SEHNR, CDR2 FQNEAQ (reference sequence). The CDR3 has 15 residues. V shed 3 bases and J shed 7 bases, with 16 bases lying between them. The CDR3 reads CASSLGTGWGNEQFF. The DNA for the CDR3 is TGTGCCAGCAGCTTGGGGACTGGCTGGGGGAATGAGCAGTTCTTC.

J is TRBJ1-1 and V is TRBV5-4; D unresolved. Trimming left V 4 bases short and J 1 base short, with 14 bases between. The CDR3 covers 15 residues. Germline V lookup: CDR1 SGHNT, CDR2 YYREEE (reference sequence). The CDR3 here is CASSPSWKRNTEAFF. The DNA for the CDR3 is TGTGCCAGCAGCCCTTCTTGGAAGAGGAACACTGAAGCTTTCTTT.

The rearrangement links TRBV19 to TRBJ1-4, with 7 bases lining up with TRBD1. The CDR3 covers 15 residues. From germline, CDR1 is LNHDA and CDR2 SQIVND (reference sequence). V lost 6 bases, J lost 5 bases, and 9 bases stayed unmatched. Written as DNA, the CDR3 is TGTGCCAGTAGCCGGCGGGGACAGCAAAATGAAAAACTGTTTTTT. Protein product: CASSRRGQQNEKLFF.

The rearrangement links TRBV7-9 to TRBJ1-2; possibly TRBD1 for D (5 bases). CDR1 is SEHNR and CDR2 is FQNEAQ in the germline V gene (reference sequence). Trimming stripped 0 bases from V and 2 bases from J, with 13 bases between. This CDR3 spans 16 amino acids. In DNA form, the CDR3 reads TGTGCCAGCAGCTTAGCGCTCAGGGACGCGAACTATGGCTACACCTTC. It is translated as CASSLALRDANYGYTF.

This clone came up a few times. DNA for the CDR3: TGTGCCTCTGGGACAGGGGGTAGATTGCACACTGAAGCTTTCTTT. This translates into CASGTGGRLHTEAFF. The chain combines TRBV30 with TRBJ1-1; 11 bases align to TRBD1. The CDR3 runs 15 residues. Germline V gene sequence: CDR1 GTSNPN, CDR2 SVGIG (reference sequence). V lost 7 bases, J lost 3 bases, and 10 bases stayed unmatched.